Here is one T cell receptor beta chain with its context. The sample comes from a study of blood T cell repertoires in COVID-19. Background on the study: Samples came from the United States, Italy and Spain, spanning acute and convalescent COVID-19. T cells, B-cell-depleted T cells, or PBMCs provided the cDNA or gDNA that served as material.

CDR1 and CDR2 (germline): MNHNY, SVGAGI (reference sequence). This CDR3 region has 15 residues. V gave up 2 bases and J gave up 2 bases; unmatched junction bases: 3. Original processing notes: It was from reference gene primer amplification that nucleated cell counts were estimated. The protocol was immunoSEQ multiplex PCR, while the TCRdb copy is restricted to in-frame clones and leaves out a portion. V and J calls and clone size follow that table, whereas D and trimming were derived from the DNA. The sample holds over 100,000 clones, approximately 85% seen once. The V gene is TRBV6-6, the J gene TRBJ1-5; 7 nucleotides line up with TRBD1. Sequencing was performed on peripheral blood. The TCR originated in a man aged 40-49 years with acute or convalescent COVID-19. CDR3 nucleotide sequence: TGTGCCAGCAGTTACCCTGGACAGGGCAATCAGCCCCAGCATTTT. Translating it yields CASSYPGQGNQPQHF.